The 21 T cell receptor beta chains reported below all come from one sample, sequenced in a study of cytomegalovirus exposure and HLA in healthy donors. The primer mix had 60 Vbeta and 13 Jbeta primers. Method: immunoSEQ multiplex PCR; TCRdb's copy keeps in-frame clones and lacks some. The table shows 250,000 or so clones, with 80% to 95% occurring only once. Sequencing was carried out using PBMCs. The receptors were gathered from a girl aged 2 to 9 in good health and CMV-seronegative.

V and J are TRBV2 and TRBJ2-5; TRBD2 matches 10 bases. Germline V gives CDR1 SNHLY, CDR2 FYNNEI. The CDR3 extends over 16 amino acids. With 5 bases clipped from V and 1 base from J, the junction kept 7 bases outside the gene matches. CDR3 DNA sequence: TGTGCCAGCAGTTTATCTAGCGGGGGCTCCCAAGAGACCCAGTACTTC. It specifies CASSLSSGGSQETQYF.

The chain is built from TRBV10-3 and TRBJ1-1; perhaps TRBD1 as D (6 bases). The V gene lost 2 bases and the J gene lost 1 base, with 17 bases spanning the gap. The germline V gene encodes CDR1 ENHRY and CDR2 SYGVKD. The CDR3 runs 17 residues. The CDR3 here is CAISETPPETGNTEAFF. DNA for the CDR3: TGTGCCATCAGTGAGACCCCGCCCGAGACAGGGAACACTGAAGCTTTCTTT.

The J gene is TRBJ2-1, the V gene TRBV27, with a possible D match to TRBD1 (6 bases). This CDR3 has 11 amino acids. Germline V gene sequence: CDR1 MNHEY, CDR2 SMNVEV (reference sequence). The V and J ends lost 5 bases and 8 bases respectively, with 7 bases between them. The CDR3 loop reads CASSRGYEQFF. The CDR3 region has the DNA TGTGCCAGCAGTAGGGGGTATGAGCAGTTCTTC.

The chain couples TRBV6-6 to TRBJ2-1; maybe TRBD2 (5 bases). Looked up from germline, CDR1 is MNHNY and CDR2 is SVGAGI (reference sequence). The CDR3 extends over 14 amino acids. V was cut by 2 bases and J by 5 bases, with 10 bases left in between. The CDR3 sequence is CASSYVELDNEQFF. CDR3 bases: TGTGCCAGCAGTTACGTCGAACTAGACAATGAGCAGTTCTTC.

On this clone: At one end the junction does not follow the germline gene, possibly because of a read error. This chain joins TRBV5-5 and TRBJ2-5; TRBD2 matches at 7 bases. The CDR3 sequence is 15 residues long. Germline CDR1 reads SGHKS; CDR2 reads YYEKEE (reference sequence). The CDR3 DNA is TGTGCCAGCAGCTTGGTTGTAGGCGAAGCGGGGCCCAGTGACTTC. Residues: CASSLVVGEAGPSDF. The entire variable domain, with the rest obtained from reference TRBV5-5 and TRBJ2-5, is as follows: DAGVTQSPTHLIKTRGQQVTLRCSPISGHKSVSWYQQVLGQGPQFIFQYYEKEERGRGNFPDRFSARQFPNYSSELNVNALLLGDSALYLCASSLVVGEAGPSDFGPGTRLLVL.

The V gene is TRBV5-1, the J gene TRBJ1-1; 9 bases agree with TRBD1. The CDR3 has 15 residues. The ends lost 4 bases at V and 1 base at J; junction bases unmatched: 5. Germline CDR1 is SGHRS and CDR2 is YFSETQ. The CDR3: CASSTGTGPNTEAFF. The CDR3 nucleotides read TGCGCCAGCAGCACTGGGACAGGGCCGAACACTGAAGCTTTCTTT.

This chain connects TRBV19 to TRBJ1-5; 8 nucleotides line up with TRBD1. CDR3 length: 15 residues. Germline trimming cut 1 base from V and 4 bases from J; bases unmatched to any gene: 3. Germline assignment: CDR1 LNHDA and CDR2 SQIVND (reference sequence). The CDR3, as DNA: TGTGCCAGTAGTATAGGACAGGGGAGAAATCAGCCCCAGCATTTT. Protein sequence: CASSIGQGRNQPQHF.

This clone was observed once. This rearrangement joins TRBV6-1 to TRBJ2-2, with D uncertain. Trimming removed 4 bases at V and 0 bases at J, with 12 bases between. The germline V gene encodes CDR1 MNHNS and CDR2 SASEGT. The CDR3 has 16 residues. This CDR3 is CASSALSGTNTGELFF. The CDR3 region has the DNA TGTGCCAGCAGTGCCCTAAGTGGTACGAACACCGGGGAGCTGTTTTTT.

The chain is built from TRBV19 and TRBJ1-5; 7 bases are a match to TRBD1. The CDR3 is 15 residues long. Germline V lookup: CDR1 LNHDA, CDR2 SQIVND (reference sequence). Trimming cost V 0 bases and J 4 bases; bases outside gene matches: 3. CDR3: CASSIDRGSNQPQHF. CDR3 nucleotides: TGTGCCAGTAGTATAGACAGGGGGTCGAATCAGCCCCAGCATTTT.

The genes are TRBV5-1 and TRBJ1-4, with 8 bases identical to TRBD1. The germline gives CDR1 SGHRS, CDR2 YFSETQ. J lost 0 bases, V lost 0 bases, and 4 bases had no gene match. The CDR3 is made up of 17 amino acids. The chain's CDR3 is CASSLEGTGATNEKLFF. In DNA form, the CDR3 reads TGCGCCAGCAGCTTGGAAGGGACAGGCGCAACTAATGAAAAACTGTTTTTT.

This clone appeared once. The rearrangement joins TRBV19 to TRBJ2-2, with D perhaps matching TRBD2 (6 bases). V lost 4 bases and J 2 bases, leaving 14 bases between the germline ends. Germline CDR1 reads LNHDA; CDR2 reads SQIVND (reference sequence). The CDR3 sequence is 16 residues long. CDR3 sequence: CASSRGLYGNTGELFF. For the CDR3, the DNA is TGTGCCAGTAGTAGGGGACTTTATGGAAACACCGGGGAGCTGTTTTTT.

The V and J genes are TRBV5-4 and TRBJ1-1; D is possibly TRBD1 (6 bases). CDR3 length: 14 amino acids. Trimming took 3 bases from V and 3 from J, leaving 12 bases between them. Germline V gives CDR1 SGHNT, CDR2 YYREEE (reference sequence). DNA of the CDR3: TGTGCCAGCAGCTCCCGTCCAGGGGACACTGAAGCTTTCTTT. The encoded protein is CASSSRPGDTEAFF. Complete variable domain (other parts from reference TRBV5-4 and TRBJ1-1): ETGVTQSPTHLIKTRGQQVTLRCSSQSGHNTVSWYQQALGQGPQFIFQYYREEENGRGNFPPRFSGLQFPNYSSELNVNALELDDSALYLCASSSRPGDTEAFFGQGTRLTVV.

Only one count was recorded for this clone. The V call is TRBV5-1, the J call TRBJ2-3; D remains ambiguous. There are 11 residues in the CDR3. Germline CDR1 and CDR2: SGHRS and YFSETQ. With 7 bases removed from V and 4 bases from J, the gap between germline ends came to 7 bases. CDR3 region: CASGDADTQYF. The CDR3 DNA follows: TGCGCCAGCGGAGACGCAGATACGCAGTATTTT.

The V gene is TRBV7-6, the J gene TRBJ2-7, with TRBD2 identical over 10 bases. CDR1 is SGHVS, CDR2 FNYEAQ, per germline. CDR3 size: 17 residues. V dropped 5 bases and J dropped 3; count of bases not matched to a gene: 13. CDR3 sequence (DNA): TGTGCCAGCAGCCCCAGGATTGGACTAGCGGAGAACTACGAGCAGTACTTC. Translation gives CASSPRIGLAENYEQYF.

V is TRBV6-5 and J is TRBJ1-4; tentatively, D is TRBD1 (6 bases). CDR1 is MNHEY and CDR2 is SVGAGI in the germline V gene. The CDR3 is 14 amino acids. V was trimmed by 6 bases and J by 5 bases, leaving 13 bases between them. The CDR3 DNA is TGTGCCAGCAGAATGTACAGGGAAAATGAAAAACTGTTTTTT. Translating it yields CASRMYRENEKLFF.

The chain employs TRBV7-8 and TRBJ2-2; 10 nucleotides line up with TRBD1. With V trimmed by 3 bases and J by 8 bases, 9 bases remained unmatched. Germline V CDR1 and CDR2: SGHVS, FQNEAQ. The CDR3 contains 16 residues. CDR3 amino acids: CASSFLGTGESGELFF. CDR3 coding DNA: TGTGCCAGCAGCTTTTTGGGGACAGGGGAATCTGGGGAGCTGTTTTTT.

The rearrangement joins TRBV13 to TRBJ2-3; the match to TRBD2 covers 12 bases. This CDR3 region has 16 residues. The germline CDR1 and CDR2 sequences are PRHDT and FYEKMQ (reference sequence). The J segment lost 5 bases and the V segment lost 3 bases, leaving 6 bases of the junction unmatched. The CDR3 is CASSFASGGVIDTQYF. The CDR3 coding sequence is TGTGCCAGCAGCTTCGCTAGCGGGGGGGTAATAGATACGCAGTATTTT.

The gene calls are TRBV30 and TRBJ1-3; D uncertain. Trimming cost V 3 bases and J 0 bases, with 15 bases left between them. CDR3 size: 16 residues. Germline CDR1 and CDR2: GTSNPN and SVGIG (reference sequence). The CDR3 nucleotides read TGTGCCTGGAGCGGCGGCAGTACGAGCTCTGGAAACACCATATATTTT. This gives the protein CAWSGGSTSSGNTIYF.

V is TRBV28 and J is TRBJ1-5; D possibly corresponds to TRBD1 (6 bases). Germline lookup yields CDR1 MDHEN and CDR2 SYDVKM. V dropped 6 bases and J dropped 3 bases, with 18 bases sitting between them. This CDR3 contains 16 residues. CDR3 coding DNA: TGTGCCAGCAGAAGTTTAACCGCAGGGGTCAATCAGCCCCAGCATTTT. Its translation: CASRSLTAGVNQPQHF.

The chain joins TRBV5-5 to TRBJ2-5; D might be TRBD1 (6 bases). The germline gives CDR1 SGHKS, CDR2 YYEKEE (reference sequence). Trimming shortened V by 4 bases and J by 4 bases, and 8 bases separated the two germline ends. The CDR3 is 12 residues long. The CDR3 DNA sequence: TGTGCCAGCAGCCCCAGGGGAGAGACCCAGTACTTC. This codes for CASSPRGETQYF.

This clone was seen more than once but under ten times. This chain links TRBV29-1 with TRBJ2-1, with 10 bases identical to TRBD2. Trimming at V came to 1 base and at J to 4 bases, leaving 7 bases not matched to a gene. The CDR3 spans 16 residues. CDR1 is SQVTM and CDR2 is ANQGSEA in the germline V gene. The CDR3 DNA sequence: TGCAGCGTTGAAGGTGGTGGGACTAGCGAATACAATGAGCAGTTCTTC. Protein: CSVEGGGTSEYNEQFF.